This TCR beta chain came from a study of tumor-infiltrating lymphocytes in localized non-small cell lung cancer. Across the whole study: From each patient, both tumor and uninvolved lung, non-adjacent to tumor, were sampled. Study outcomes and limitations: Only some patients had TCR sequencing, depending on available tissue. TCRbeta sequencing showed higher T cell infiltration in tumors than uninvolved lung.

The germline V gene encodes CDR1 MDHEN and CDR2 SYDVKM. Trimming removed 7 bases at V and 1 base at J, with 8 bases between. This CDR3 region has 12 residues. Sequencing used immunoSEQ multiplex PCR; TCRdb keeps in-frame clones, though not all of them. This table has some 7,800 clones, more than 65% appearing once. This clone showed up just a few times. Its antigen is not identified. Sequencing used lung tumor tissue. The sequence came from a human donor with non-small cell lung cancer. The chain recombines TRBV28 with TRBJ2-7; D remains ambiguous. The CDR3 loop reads CASNVGSYEQYF. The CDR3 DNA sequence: TGTGCCAGCAATGTAGGGTCCTACGAGCAGTACTTC.